The clone carrying this T cell receptor (beta chain) occurred many times. Its matching antigen is unknown. This CDR3 has 14 amino acids. V was trimmed by 3 bases and J by 6 bases, leaving 14 bases between them. Per germline, CDR1 SGHTA and CDR2 FQGNSA. This specimen belongs to a study of T cell repertoires in cytomegalovirus infection. About the research overall: Public TCR beta signatures indicated both CMV infection and matching HLA type.

Whole-study results and caveats: It was HLA-C-restricted CMV-specific TCR beta clonotypes that dominated the response ex vivo.

TCRdb ran MiXCR on the reads and lists one entry per CDR3 protein. Among about 140,000 distinct CDR3 sequences listed, 5% to 6.5% were seen once. The sequenced sample was PBMCs. The sequence came from a human donor in good health (CMV status not recorded). Some clones in this sample may be carry-over from other donors' samples. The chain employs TRBV7-2 and TRBJ1-1, with D perhaps matching TRBD1 (5 bases). CDR3 in DNA: TGTGCCAGCAGCTTCCCGGGAGGGGTATCTGAAGCTTTCTTT. Translating it yields CASSFPGGVSEAFF.